This record covers a single T cell receptor beta chain. Its antigen is not known. The CDR3 covers 13 residues. The germline V gene has CDR1 DFQATT and CDR2 SNEGSKA (reference sequence). Between the trimmed V and J ends, which lost 6 bases and 1 base, there was a span of 12 bases. This sample is drawn from a study of identical twins. Points from the study as a whole: An excess of low generation probability was shown by twin-shared out-of-frame alpha sequences. Zero-insertion analyses were open to partial confounding by invariant MAIT and iNKT cells.

TCRdb called the 5' RACE reads again in MiXCR, with one record for every CDR3 protein. The sample holds 1.5 million to 2 million distinct CDR3 sequences; less than 40% are singletons and the top ten take approximately 0.29%. The receptor's source is a newborn girl in good health. Specimen: cord blood. The chain employs TRBV20-1 and TRBJ1-1; D perhaps matches TRBD1 (6 bases). The chain's CDR3 is CSARQVPNTEAFF. CDR3 DNA sequence: TGCAGTGCCCGACAGGTTCCGAACACTGAAGCTTTCTTT.